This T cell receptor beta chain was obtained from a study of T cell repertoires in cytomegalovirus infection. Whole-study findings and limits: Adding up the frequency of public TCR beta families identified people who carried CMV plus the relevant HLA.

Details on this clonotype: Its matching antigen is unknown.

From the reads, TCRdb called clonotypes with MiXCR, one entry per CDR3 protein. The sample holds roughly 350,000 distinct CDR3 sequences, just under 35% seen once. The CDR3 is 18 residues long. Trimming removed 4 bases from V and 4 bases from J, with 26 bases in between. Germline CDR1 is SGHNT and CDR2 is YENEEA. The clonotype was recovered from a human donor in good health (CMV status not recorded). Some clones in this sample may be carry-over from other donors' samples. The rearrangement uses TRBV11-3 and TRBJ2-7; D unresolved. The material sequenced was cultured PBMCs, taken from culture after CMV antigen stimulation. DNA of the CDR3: TGTGCCAGCAGCTCCGACTCCCCCTTGTCTGACAAACAATACGAGCAGTACTTC. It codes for CASSSDSPLSDKQYEQYF.